Listed below are T cell receptor beta chains from one sample, sequenced in a study of control samples from healthy donors and cancer patients. The assay was immunoSEQ multiplex PCR, and TCRdb's table has in-frame clones only and misses some. The sample has approximately 190,000 clones; roughly nine tenths are singletons. Sequenced material: blood. These receptors came from a man aged 25-40 years in good health. Both conserved end residues are part of each CDR3. Fields, in order: J gene, clone size, V gene, D gene, CDR3 protein, CDR3 DNA. D genes are given only for firm matches. Size is stated for part of the rows, as once, few or many counts, or as a class when the clone is expanded.

j_call: TRBJ2-3
clone_size: .
v_call: TRBV11-2
d_call: .
cdr3_aa: CASRPWGGAGDTQYF
cdr3_nt: TGTGCCAGCAGACCCTGGGGGGGGGCGGGAGATACGCAGTATTTT

j_call: TRBJ1-1
clone_size: .
v_call: TRBV7-2
d_call: .
cdr3_aa: CASSLWEGRASGTEAFF
cdr3_nt: TGTGCCAGCAGCTTATGGGAGGGCAGGGCGTCGGGGACTGAAGCTTTCTTT

j_call: TRBJ2-6
clone_size: .
v_call: TRBV9
d_call: .
cdr3_aa: CASSADVSSGANVLTF
cdr3_nt: TGTGCCAGCAGCGCCGACGTAAGCTCTGGGGCCAACGTCCTGACTTTC

j_call: TRBJ2-3
clone_size: .
v_call: TRBV11-2
d_call: TRBD1
cdr3_aa: CASSSGTGGDTQYF
cdr3_nt: TGTGCCAGCAGCTCCGGGACAGGGGGCGATACGCAGTATTTT

j_call: TRBJ2-7
clone_size: .
v_call: TRBV7-9
d_call: .
cdr3_aa: CASSSHEGMAREPYEQYF
cdr3_nt: TGTGCCAGCAGCTCGCACGAGGGGATGGCAAGGGAACCTTACGAGCAGTACTTC

j_call: TRBJ1-1
clone_size: .
v_call: TRBV15
d_call: .
cdr3_aa: CATSRVGSEAFF
cdr3_nt: TGTGCCACCAGCAGAGTCGGTTCTGAAGCTTTCTTT

j_call: TRBJ2-7
clone_size: .
v_call: TRBV2
d_call: TRBD1
cdr3_aa: CATNRDRDDEQYF
cdr3_nt: TGTGCCACCAACCGGGACAGGGATGACGAGCAGTACTTC

j_call: TRBJ2-7
clone_size: .
v_call: TRBV4-1
d_call: .
cdr3_aa: CASSQAQDYEQYF
cdr3_nt: TGCGCCAGCAGCCAAGCACAGGACTACGAGCAGTACTTC

j_call: TRBJ1-2
clone_size: .
v_call: TRBV6-1
d_call: TRBD1
cdr3_aa: CASSNRQGEGTF
cdr3_nt: TGTGCCAGCAGTAACCGACAGGGGGAGGGCACCTTC

j_call: TRBJ1-5
clone_size: few
v_call: TRBV19
d_call: .
cdr3_aa: CASSVDWTGHSNQPQHF
cdr3_nt: TGTGCCAGTAGTGTGGACTGGACGGGGCATAGCAATCAGCCCCAGCATTTT

j_call: TRBJ1-2
clone_size: .
v_call: TRBV7-3
d_call: TRBD1
cdr3_aa: CASSSTGQTNGYTF
cdr3_nt: TGTGCCAGCAGCTCGACAGGGCAGACAAACGGCTACACCTTC

j_call: TRBJ1-3
clone_size: .
v_call: TRBV18
d_call: .
cdr3_aa: CASSPREVQSSGNTIYF
cdr3_nt: TGTGCCAGCTCACCACGGGAAGTCCAGAGCTCTGGAAACACCATATATTTT

j_call: TRBJ1-4
clone_size: .
v_call: TRBV9
d_call: .
cdr3_aa: CASSVSWGGGNEKLFF
cdr3_nt: TGTGCCAGCAGCGTTAGTTGGGGAGGCGGTAATGAAAAACTGTTTTTT

j_call: TRBJ2-3
clone_size: .
v_call: TRBV27
d_call: .
cdr3_aa: CASSFGLDTQYF
cdr3_nt: TGTGCCAGCAGTTTTGGGTTAGATACGCAGTATTTT

j_call: TRBJ1-1
clone_size: .
v_call: TRBV10-3
d_call: .
cdr3_aa: CAISEPLSAEAFF
cdr3_nt: TGTGCCATCAGTGAGCCCCTGAGCGCTGAAGCTTTCTTT

j_call: TRBJ1-5
clone_size: .
v_call: TRBV19
d_call: .
cdr3_aa: CASSRTVNQPQHF
cdr3_nt: TGTGCCAGTAGTCGGACAGTCAATCAGCCCCAGCATTTT

j_call: TRBJ1-2
clone_size: .
v_call: TRBV25-1
d_call: .
cdr3_aa: CASSDKHGLNYGYTF
cdr3_nt: TGTGCCAGCAGCGACAAACACGGATTAAACTATGGCTACACCTTC

j_call: TRBJ1-4
clone_size: .
v_call: TRBV7-8
d_call: .
cdr3_aa: CASSPKGGSTNEKLFF
cdr3_nt: TGTGCCAGCAGCCCCAAGGGCGGATCAACTAATGAAAAACTGTTTTTT

j_call: TRBJ2-7
clone_size: .
v_call: TRBV25-1
d_call: .
cdr3_aa: CASSESGGREREQYF
cdr3_nt: TGTGCCAGCAGTGAATCCGGGGGAAGAGAGCGCGAGCAGTACTTC

j_call: TRBJ1-4
clone_size: .
v_call: TRBV3-1/TRBV3-2
d_call: TRBD1
cdr3_aa: CASSHRGQALNEKLFF
cdr3_nt: TGTGCCAGCAGCCACCGCGGACAGGCCTTGAATGAAAAACTGTTTTTT

j_call: TRBJ1-1
clone_size: .
v_call: TRBV11-3
d_call: TRBD1
cdr3_aa: CASKGADGRTEAFF
cdr3_nt: TGTGCCAGCAAGGGGGCGGACGGACGGACTGAAGCTTTCTTT

j_call: TRBJ1-6
clone_size: .
v_call: TRBV18
d_call: .
cdr3_aa: CASAGTVDSPLHF
cdr3_nt: TGTGCCAGCGCCGGGACGGTAGATTCACCCCTCCACTTT

j_call: TRBJ2-7
clone_size: .
v_call: TRBV5-1
d_call: .
cdr3_aa: CASRPTGSGSYEQYF
cdr3_nt: TGCGCCAGCAGACCTACAGGATCCGGCTCCTACGAGCAGTACTTC

j_call: TRBJ1-5
clone_size: .
v_call: TRBV21-1
d_call: .
cdr3_aa: CASSKAPGTDSNQPQHF
cdr3_nt: TGTGCCAGCAGCAAAGCACCCGGGACAGATAGCAATCAGCCCCAGCATTTT

j_call: TRBJ1-1
clone_size: .
v_call: TRBV11-2
d_call: .
cdr3_aa: CASIPRGRGTEAFF
cdr3_nt: TGTGCCAGCATTCCCAGGGGACGGGGCACTGAAGCTTTCTTT

j_call: TRBJ2-3
clone_size: .
v_call: TRBV4-1
d_call: .
cdr3_aa: CASRYHEEDTQYF
cdr3_nt: TGCGCCAGCCGGTATCACGAGGAGGATACGCAGTATTTT

j_call: TRBJ1-2
clone_size: .
v_call: TRBV11-2
d_call: TRBD1
cdr3_aa: CASTLGTVPYGYTF
cdr3_nt: TGTGCCAGCACCCTGGGGACAGTACCCTATGGCTACACCTTC

j_call: TRBJ1-5
clone_size: .
v_call: TRBV6-5
d_call: .
cdr3_aa: CASSSTGGNQPQHF
cdr3_nt: TGTGCCAGCAGTTCTACGGGTGGCAATCAGCCCCAGCATTTT

j_call: TRBJ2-3
clone_size: .
v_call: TRBV18
d_call: TRBD2
cdr3_aa: CASSQKPGLAGSDTQYF
cdr3_nt: TGTGCCAGCTCACAAAAACCCGGACTAGCGGGATCAGATACGCAGTATTTT

j_call: TRBJ1-1
clone_size: .
v_call: TRBV5-6
d_call: TRBD1
cdr3_aa: CASSSGQGRAEAFF
cdr3_nt: TGTGCCAGCAGCTCGGGACAGGGGAGGGCTGAAGCTTTCTTT

j_call: TRBJ2-2
clone_size: few
v_call: TRBV2
d_call: .
cdr3_aa: CASKGGDYTGELFF
cdr3_nt: TGTGCCAGCAAGGGCGGGGACTACACCGGGGAGCTGTTTTTT

j_call: TRBJ2-1
clone_size: .
v_call: TRBV20-1
d_call: .
cdr3_aa: CSARDGLEQFF
cdr3_nt: TGCAGTGCTAGAGATGGCCTGGAGCAGTTCTTC

j_call: TRBJ1-1
clone_size: .
v_call: TRBV19
d_call: TRBD1
cdr3_aa: CASSMTGGMMNTEAFF
cdr3_nt: TGTGCCAGTAGTATGACAGGGGGGATGATGAACACTGAAGCTTTCTTT

j_call: TRBJ2-3
clone_size: .
v_call: TRBV12-3/TRBV12-4
d_call: .
cdr3_aa: CASSLGIGDTQYF
cdr3_nt: TGTGCCAGCAGTTTAGGGATCGGGGATACGCAGTATTTT

j_call: TRBJ1-5
clone_size: .
v_call: TRBV1
d_call: .
cdr3_aa: CTSSVDLGFNQPQHF
cdr3_nt: TGCACCAGCAGCGTCGACCTGGGTTTCAATCAGCCCCAGCATTTT

j_call: TRBJ2-2
clone_size: .
v_call: TRBV28
d_call: TRBD2
cdr3_aa: CTSSLWGLAGGPGELFF
cdr3_nt: TGTACCAGCAGTTTATGGGGACTAGCGGGGGGCCCCGGGGAGCTGTTTTTT

j_call: TRBJ2-4
clone_size: .
v_call: TRBV2
d_call: TRBD2
cdr3_aa: CASSEGRGGRALAKNIQYF
cdr3_nt: TGTGCCAGCAGTGAAGGAAGAGGAGGGAGGGCACTTGCCAAAAACATTCAGTACTTC

j_call: TRBJ2-3
clone_size: .
v_call: TRBV5-4
d_call: TRBD2
cdr3_aa: CASSLNGGATDTQYF
cdr3_nt: TGTGCCAGCAGCTTGAACGGGGGGGCAACGGATACGCAGTATTTT

j_call: TRBJ2-2
clone_size: .
v_call: TRBV9
d_call: .
cdr3_aa: CASSVTAGELFF
cdr3_nt: TGTGCCAGCAGCGTAACGGCCGGGGAGCTGTTTTTT

j_call: TRBJ2-5
clone_size: .
v_call: TRBV5-1
d_call: .
cdr3_aa: CASSFQETQYF
cdr3_nt: TGCGCCAGCAGCTTTCAAGAGACCCAGTACTTC

j_call: TRBJ2-7
clone_size: .
v_call: TRBV29-1
d_call: .
cdr3_aa: CSVKGGTSYEQYF
cdr3_nt: TGCAGCGTGAAAGGGGGTACCTCCTACGAGCAGTACTTC

j_call: TRBJ1-5
clone_size: .
v_call: TRBV7-2
d_call: .
cdr3_aa: CASSLVGAGWQPQHF
cdr3_nt: TGTGCCAGCAGCTTAGTAGGGGCAGGGTGGCAGCCCCAGCATTTT

j_call: TRBJ1-4
clone_size: once
v_call: TRBV4-2
d_call: .
cdr3_aa: CASSEPKGTHATNEKLFF
cdr3_nt: TGTGCCAGCAGCGAACCGAAGGGGACTCATGCAACTAATGAAAAACTGTTTTTT

j_call: TRBJ2-6
clone_size: .
v_call: TRBV6-5
d_call: .
cdr3_aa: CASIPASGANVLTF
cdr3_nt: TGTGCCAGCATCCCAGCCTCTGGGGCCAACGTCCTGACTTTC

j_call: TRBJ1-1
clone_size: .
v_call: TRBV5-1
d_call: TRBD1
cdr3_aa: CASSLVLTGGTEAFF
cdr3_nt: TGCGCCAGCAGCTTGGTCCTCACAGGGGGCACTGAAGCTTTCTTT

j_call: TRBJ1-4
clone_size: .
v_call: TRBV18
d_call: .
cdr3_aa: CASSPKGGAQGKLFF
cdr3_nt: TGTGCCAGCTCACCAAAGGGGGGAGCCCAGGGAAAACTGTTTTTT

j_call: TRBJ2-2
clone_size: once
v_call: TRBV27
d_call: .
cdr3_aa: CASSPSAGTGELFF
cdr3_nt: TGTGCCAGCAGTCCGTCCGCGGGAACCGGGGAGCTGTTTTTT

j_call: TRBJ2-1
clone_size: once
v_call: TRBV9
d_call: .
cdr3_aa: CASSVEGRSSYNEQFF
cdr3_nt: TGTGCCAGCAGCGTAGAGGGGCGGAGCTCCTACAATGAGCAGTTCTTC

j_call: TRBJ1-3
clone_size: .
v_call: TRBV12-5
d_call: TRBD1
cdr3_aa: CASGLSPGTGLFSGNTIYF
cdr3_nt: TGTGCTAGTGGTTTGTCCCCCGGGACAGGTCTCTTCTCTGGAAACACCATATATTTT